These 26 T cell receptor beta chains share one sample of origin, sequenced in a study of blood T cell repertoires in COVID-19. Data came from immunoSEQ multiplex PCR; TCRdb stores just in-frame clones and leaves some out. The sample has roughly 13,000 clones; 65% to 90% are singletons. The specimen sequenced was peripheral blood. These TCRs come from a middle-aged man with active or convalescent COVID-19.

Only a few counts were recorded for this clone. This chain links TRBV7-9 with TRBJ1-3; possibly TRBD1 for D (6 bases). Trimming shortened V by 1 base and J by 1 base, and 11 bases separated the two germline ends. This CDR3 is 16 amino acids long. Germline CDR1 reads SEHNR; CDR2 reads FQNEAQ (reference sequence). The CDR3 DNA reads as TGTGCCAGCAGCTTAGGGGTCCAGGGGTCTGGAAACACCATATATTTT. Protein: CASSLGVQGSGNTIYF.

The chain has TRBV4-1 and TRBJ1-2, with D possibly TRBD1 on 6 matching bases. The length of the CDR3 is 13 residues. Germline V gives CDR1 MGHRA, CDR2 YSYEKL. Trimming left V 1 base short and J 6 bases short, with 9 bases between. CDR3 sequence reads: CASSQADSNGYTF. CDR3 nucleotides: TGCGCCAGCAGCCAAGCGGACAGTAATGGCTACACCTTC.

The chain couples TRBV7-9 to TRBJ2-1, with a weak D call TRBD2 (5 bases). The CDR3 sequence is 12 residues long. Germline lookup yields CDR1 SEHNR and CDR2 FQNEAQ (reference sequence). Trimming removed 5 bases from V and 4 bases from J, with 6 bases in between. CDR3 in DNA: TGTGCCAGCAGCCCGGGGTACAATGAGCAGTTCTTC. Translation: CASSPGYNEQFF.

The chain employs TRBV7-2 and TRBJ2-3; D unclear. V shed 3 bases and J shed 6 bases, with 13 bases lying between them. The CDR3 sequence is 14 residues long. The V gene's germline CDR1 is SGHTA and CDR2 FQGNSA. Here the CDR3 reads CASSLSSRQDTQYF. The DNA of the CDR3 is TGTGCCAGCAGCTTGAGCAGCAGGCAGGATACGCAGTATTTT.

The J gene is TRBJ2-5, the V gene TRBV7-8, with 7 bases that match TRBD1. V shed 5 bases, J shed 4 bases, and the junction held 10 bases outside the gene matches. Looked up from germline, CDR1 is SGHVS and CDR2 is FQNEAQ. The CDR3 sequence is 15 residues long. CDR3: CASSPSDRVLETQYF. CDR3 nucleotide sequence: TGTGCCAGCAGCCCCTCCGACAGGGTCTTAGAGACCCAGTACTTC.

This rearrangement joins TRBV5-1 to TRBJ1-4; D may be TRBD1 (5 bases). Trimming removed 5 bases from V and 3 bases from J, with 14 bases in between. In germline, CDR1 is SGHRS, CDR2 YFSETQ. The length of the CDR3 is 15 residues. In DNA, the CDR3 is TGCGCCAGCAGGGGCGGTGGGGCGGCTAATGAAAAACTGTTTTTT. This translates into CASRGGGAANEKLFF. The entire variable domain, with the rest obtained from reference TRBV5-1 and TRBJ1-4, is as follows: KAGVTQTPRYLIKTRGQQVTLSCSPISGHRSVSWYQQTPGQGLQFLFEYFSETQRNKGNFPGRFSGRQFSNSRSEMNVSTLELGDSALYLCASRGGGAANEKLFFGSGTQLSVL.

This clone occurred a few times. CDR3 amino acids: CASSLGLAGEEQFF. The CDR3 bases are TGCGCCAGCAGCTTGGGACTAGCGGGAGAGGAGCAGTTCTTC. The V gene is TRBV5-1, the J gene TRBJ2-1; TRBD2 aligns across 12 bases. The CDR3 loop spans 14 amino acids. V gave up 0 bases and J gave up 10 bases; unmatched junction bases: 2. Per germline, CDR1 SGHRS and CDR2 YFSETQ.

The chain couples TRBV11-2 to TRBJ2-3; 7 nucleotides align to TRBD2. V lost 3 bases to trimming and J lost 1 base; unmatched junction nucleotides: 4. The CDR3 contains 15 residues. Germline V gene data show CDR1 as SGHAT and CDR2 as FQNNGV. This CDR3 reads CASSLASGGTDTQYF. The CDR3 DNA reads TGTGCCAGCAGCTTGGCAAGCGGGGGCACAGATACGCAGTATTTT.

This clone was picked up a small number of times. The rearrangement links TRBV15 to TRBJ2-1; 8 positions agree with TRBD2. The CDR3 spans 13 residues. The V gene end was trimmed by 3 bases and the J gene end by 10 bases; junction bases not matched to a gene: 5. Germline CDR1 LNHNV, CDR2 YYDKDF (reference sequence). The CDR3 reads CATSSGGAREQFF. The CDR3 DNA follows: TGTGCCACCAGCAGCGGGGGGGCGCGGGAGCAGTTCTTC.

The chain links TRBV19 to TRBJ1-5, with D perhaps matching TRBD1 (5 bases). Trimming cost V 3 bases and J 3 bases, with 15 bases left between them. The CDR3 is 16 residues long. Germline CDR1 and CDR2: LNHDA and SQIVND (reference sequence). The DNA of the CDR3 is TGTGCCAGTAGTATGAAGTCAGGGAAAGCCAATCAGCCCCAGCATTTT. It yields the protein CASSMKSGKANQPQHF.

The chain uses TRBV24-1 and TRBJ2-2; TRBD2 might be the D (5 bases). CDR1 and CDR2 from the germline V gene are KGHDR and SFDVKD. CDR3 size: 16 residues. The V and J ends lost 3 bases and 6 bases respectively, with 16 bases between them. The CDR3 loop is CATSDGRTDRAGELFF. CDR3 sequence (DNA): TGTGCCACCAGTGATGGGCGGACTGATCGGGCCGGGGAGCTGTTTTTT.

This chain connects TRBV5-1 to TRBJ2-3, with 11 bases aligning to TRBD2. Unmatched junction bases numbered 13, after V lost 4 bases and J lost 3 bases. The germline CDR1 and CDR2 sequences are SGHRS and YFSETQ. This CDR3 has 18 residues. CDR3 nucleotide sequence: TGCGCCAGCAGCCGATTGGGGACTAGCGGCAAGGGGACAGATACGCAGTATTTT. This encodes CASSRLGTSGKGTDTQYF.

The CDR3 protein is CASRLQGAREQYF. The CDR3 DNA sequence: TGTGCCAGCAGACTACAGGGGGCGAGAGAGCAGTACTTC. The chain carries TRBV2 and TRBJ2-7; 9 bases are a match to TRBD1. The V segment lost 6 bases and the J segment 7 bases; nucleotides outside the gene matches: 7. CDR3 length equals 13 residues. Germline-derived CDR1 and CDR2 are SNHLY and FYNNEI.

V gene TRBV25-1 combines with J gene TRBJ1-4; unclear D gene. The length of the CDR3 is 16 residues. V lost 3 bases, J lost 0 bases, and 11 bases lay in between. Germline loops: CDR1 MGHDK, CDR2 SYGVNS. The CDR3 sequence: CASSEGPQATNEKLFF. The DNA of the CDR3 is TGTGCCAGCAGTGAGGGCCCCCAGGCAACTAATGAAAAACTGTTTTTT.

J is TRBJ1-3 and V is TRBV18, with 8 bases fitting TRBD1. From germline, CDR1 is KGHSH and CDR2 LQKENI. There are 15 residues in the CDR3. Unmatched junction bases numbered 2, after V lost 0 bases and J lost 4 bases. In nucleotides, the CDR3 is TGTGCCAGCTCACCACCGGGGACAGGAGGAAACACCATATATTTT. Amino acid sequence: CASSPPGTGGNTIYF.

The chain couples TRBV30 to TRBJ2-6, with D possibly TRBD2 on 6 matching bases. Germline V gives CDR1 GTSNPN, CDR2 SVGIG (reference sequence). V shed 0 bases and J shed 1 base, with 7 bases lying between them. CDR3 length: 15 amino acids. This CDR3 is CAWSVGLSGANVLTF. Here the CDR3 DNA reads TGTGCCTGGAGTGTGGGACTTTCTGGGGCCAACGTCCTGACTTTC.

This clone was seen just once. V and J are TRBV2 and TRBJ1-1, with TRBD1 identical over 7 bases. The ends lost 3 bases at V and 5 bases at J; junction bases unmatched: 6. This CDR3 spans 14 amino acids. The germline V gene has CDR1 SNHLY and CDR2 FYNNEI. In DNA, the CDR3 is TGTGCCAGCAGTGATACAGGGGCGAGAACTGAAGCTTTCTTT. It codes for CASSDTGARTEAFF.

The rearrangement links TRBV6-6 to TRBJ2-5; TRBD1 aligns across 7 bases. Unmatched junction bases numbered 5, after V lost 6 bases and J lost 1 base. The CDR3 covers 14 residues. From germline, CDR1 is MNHNY and CDR2 SVGAGI (reference sequence). The CDR3 is CASSPGTVQETQYF. Here the CDR3 DNA reads TGTGCCAGCAGCCCAGGGACAGTCCAAGAGACCCAGTACTTC.

The V and J genes are TRBV6-5 and TRBJ1-2; the match to TRBD1 covers 7 bases. The CDR3 extends over 15 amino acids. Germline CDR1 is MNHEY and CDR2 is SVGAGI. Trimming removed 10 bases from V and 3 bases from J; junction bases left unmatched: 14. The CDR3 nucleotides are TGTGCCACCGGGACCACGACAGGGACCCACTATGGCTACACCTTC. This gives the protein CATGTTTGTHYGYTF.

CDR3 in amino acids: CASSMGASYSYEQYF. In nucleotides, the CDR3 is TGTGCCAGTAGTATGGGGGCCTCTTATTCCTACGAGCAGTACTTC. V and J are TRBV19 and TRBJ2-7; maybe TRBD1 (6 bases). The V end lost 3 bases, the J end lost 1 base, and 13 bases lay between the germline ends. CDR3 length: 15 residues. Germline CDR1 is LNHDA and CDR2 is SQIVND (reference sequence).

The chain couples TRBV2 to TRBJ2-1; perhaps TRBD1 as D (5 bases). The CDR3 has 15 residues. Germline assignment: CDR1 SNHLY and CDR2 FYNNEI. Trimming pared 6 bases from V and 1 base from J, leaving 13 bases between. The CDR3 DNA is TGTGCCAGCAGCGGAACAGGTTTATCCTACAATGAGCAGTTCTTC. Protein sequence: CASSGTGLSYNEQFF.

This clone was observed a single time. The V and J genes are TRBV3-1 (or the pseudogene TRBV3-2) and TRBJ2-3; TRBD2 matches at 13 bases. The CDR3 covers 14 residues. Germline V gene data show CDR1 as LGHDT and CDR2 as YNNKEL (reference sequence). Germline trimming cut 9 bases from V and 7 bases from J; bases unmatched to any gene: 7. The CDR3 loop reads CASRIGTSGNTQYF. The CDR3 bases are TGTGCCAGTAGAATTGGGACTAGCGGGAATACGCAGTATTTT.

The J gene is TRBJ2-3, the V gene TRBV24-1; D may be TRBD2 (6 bases). This CDR3 spans 15 amino acids. Germline V gives CDR1 KGHDR, CDR2 SFDVKD. The V and J ends lost 0 bases and 4 bases respectively, with 10 bases between them. The CDR3 reads CATSDLHTSPDTQYF. The DNA of the CDR3 is TGTGCCACCAGTGATTTGCATACTAGCCCAGATACGCAGTATTTT.

The rearrangement joins TRBV4-3 to TRBJ2-3; tentative D call: TRBD2 (6 bases). V lost 4 bases and J lost 2, with 13 bases in between. In germline, CDR1 is LGHNA, CDR2 YSLEER. The CDR3 is 15 amino acids. CDR3 DNA sequence: TGCGCCAGCAGCCCCCGGGGGTTTGCCACAGATACGCAGTATTTT. This codes for CASSPRGFATDTQYF.

The V and J genes are TRBV5-1 and TRBJ2-7; the D is unclear. Germline assignment: CDR1 SGHRS and CDR2 YFSETQ. The V end was cut by 2 bases, the J end by 0 bases, with 12 bases between. This CDR3 is built from 15 residues. The CDR3 spells CASSFGQASSYEQYF. CDR3 DNA sequence: TGCGCCAGCAGCTTTGGTCAGGCCAGCTCCTACGAGCAGTACTTC.

The gene calls are TRBV27 and TRBJ1-6; 7 positions agree with TRBD1. CDR3 length: 16 residues. After removal of 1 base from V and 8 bases from J, the junction contained 8 bases not matched to a gene. The germline V gene has CDR1 MNHEY and CDR2 SMNVEV (reference sequence). Here the CDR3 reads CASSLYLRGGYSPLHF. The CDR3 nucleotides read TGTGCCAGCAGTTTATATTTGAGAGGGGGCTATTCACCCCTCCACTTT.